The source of this T cell receptor (beta chain) is a study of T-cell memory formation after mild COVID-19. The CDR3 length is 16 residues. Trimming shortened V by 5 bases and J by 0 bases, and 11 bases separated the two germline ends. Germline V CDR1 and CDR2: MNHEY, SMNVEV (reference sequence). Via MiXCR, TCRdb re-called the 5' RACE reads, giving one row per CDR3 protein. The table has about 400,000 distinct CDR3 sequences, more than 20% seen once. This clonotype was detected only a few times. The chain combines TRBV27 with TRBJ1-6, with a tentative D call TRBD1 (5 bases). This clonotype was sampled from an adult woman who had mild COVID-19 (a few samples of this study predate the infection). Cell type and time point are not known. The sample consisted of PBMCs or a T cell subset sorted from them (not recorded which). CDR3 protein: CASSIHRSSYNSPLHF. The CDR3 region has the DNA TGTGCCAGCAGTATACACAGGAGCTCCTATAATTCACCCCTCCACTTT.